Below are 16 T cell receptor beta chains sequenced from a single sample in a study of cytomegalovirus exposure and HLA in healthy donors. PCR employed 60 Vbeta and 13 Jbeta primers. Sequencing used immunoSEQ multiplex PCR; TCRdb keeps in-frame clones, though not all of them. The sample lists around 120,000 clones, less than 80% occurring once. Source material: PBMCs. These receptors were collected from a woman between 45 and 65 years old in good health and CMV-seropositive.

The chain links TRBV5-4 to TRBJ2-3; 7 positions agree with TRBD2. The CDR3 has 18 residues. The trim removed 7 bases at V and 2 bases at J, leaving 19 bases unmatched. CDR1 and CDR2 (germline): SGHNT, YYREEE (reference sequence). This CDR3 is CASGLRLTWGGLTDTQYF. Here the CDR3 DNA reads TGTGCCAGCGGACTGCGGCTAACCTGGGGGGGACTCACAGATACGCAGTATTTT.

The rearrangement links TRBV18 to TRBJ1-1; D unclear. Trimming took off 2 bases at V and 4 bases at J, with 17 bases between the two ends. From germline, CDR1 is KGHSH and CDR2 LQKENI. The CDR3 runs 16 residues. CDR3 region: CASSPSGTGRSTEAFF. The CDR3, as DNA: TGTGCCAGCTCACCAAGTGGTACGGGGAGGTCCACTGAAGCTTTCTTT.

V usage is TRBV6-6 and J usage is TRBJ1-2; tentative D call: TRBD1 (6 bases). The V gene lost 2 bases and the J gene lost 8 bases, with 9 bases spanning the gap. CDR3 size: 12 residues. CDR1 MNHNY and CDR2 SVGAGI come from the germline V gene (reference sequence). The CDR3 region has the DNA TGTGCCAGCAGTTACGCAGGGGAGGGCTACACCTTC. Translation: CASSYAGEGYTF.

J is TRBJ2-1 and V is TRBV9, with D uncertain. V was cut by 0 bases and J by 5 bases, with 3 bases left in between. The CDR3 has 12 residues. Germline V gives CDR1 SGDLS, CDR2 YYNGEE. CDR3 sequence: CASSVDNNEQFF. The CDR3, as DNA: TGTGCCAGCAGCGTAGACAACAATGAGCAGTTCTTC.

The chain couples TRBV6-1 to TRBJ1-2; TRBD1 matches 7 bases. The CDR3 loop spans 13 amino acids. V shed 8 bases, J shed 5 bases, and the junction held 8 bases outside the gene matches. Germline values: CDR1 MNHNS, CDR2 SASEGT. The CDR3 loop is CASGGDRAYGYTF. DNA for the CDR3: TGTGCCAGCGGAGGCGACAGGGCTTATGGCTACACCTTC.

This chain uses TRBV27 with TRBJ2-3, with 10 bases fitting TRBD2. From germline, CDR1 is MNHEY and CDR2 SMNVEV (reference sequence). The CDR3 extends over 14 amino acids. V lost 2 bases, J lost 4 bases, and 0 bases stayed unmatched. Here the CDR3 reads CASSLTSGADTQYF. CDR3 sequence (DNA): TGTGCCAGCAGTTTAACTAGCGGGGCAGATACGCAGTATTTT.

The V call is TRBV7-9, the J call TRBJ1-1; maybe TRBD1 (5 bases). V lost 1 base, J lost 11 bases, and 11 bases lay in between. The length of the CDR3 is 12 residues. Germline assignment: CDR1 SEHNR and CDR2 FQNEAQ (reference sequence). The CDR3 bases are TGTGCCAGCAGCTTAGTGGAAGGGGTGGCTTTCTTT. It translates to CASSLVEGVAFF.

This clone was seen a single time. V and J are TRBV9 and TRBJ2-1; 13 bases are shared with TRBD2. Unmatched junction bases numbered 0, after V lost 0 bases and J lost 0 bases. This CDR3 comprises 17 residues. Germline V lookup: CDR1 SGDLS, CDR2 YYNGEE. The CDR3 sequence: CASSVGLAGGSYNEQFF. The CDR3 nucleotides are TGTGCCAGCAGCGTAGGACTAGCGGGGGGCTCCTACAATGAGCAGTTCTTC.

This clone was seen a handful of times. The chain combines TRBV28 with TRBJ1-4; 10 bases agree with TRBD1. The CDR3 has 14 residues. Looked up from germline, CDR1 is MDHEN and CDR2 is SYDVKM. J gave up 5 bases and V 6 bases, and 3 bases lay outside the gene matches. CDR3 DNA sequence: TGTGCCAGCAGCCGACAGGGGGCGAATGAAAAACTGTTTTTT. Translation: CASSRQGANEKLFF.

This chain uses TRBV6-1 with TRBJ2-3, with 7 bases that match TRBD2. Germline loops: CDR1 MNHNS, CDR2 SASEGT. The CDR3 is made up of 17 amino acids. The J segment lost 0 bases and the V segment lost 4 bases, leaving 10 bases of the junction unmatched. The CDR3 spells CASSVAGTTPSTDTQYF. In nucleotides, the CDR3 is TGTGCCAGCAGTGTTGCCGGGACTACCCCTAGCACAGATACGCAGTATTTT.

This chain links TRBV7-2 with TRBJ1-2; D is uncertain. Germline CDR1 reads SGHTA; CDR2 reads FQGNSA. The CDR3 length is 11 residues. V lost 1 base and J lost 11, with 8 bases in between. The CDR3 loop reads CASSLGQTYTF. The DNA of the CDR3 is TGTGCCAGCAGCTTAGGACAAACTTACACCTTC.

This clone was counted only a few times. The V call is TRBV11-2, the J call TRBJ2-7; 8 bases line up with TRBD1. This CDR3 is built from 14 residues. V shed 1 base, J shed 2 bases, and the junction held 1 base outside the gene matches. Germline CDR1 and CDR2: SGHAT and FQNNGV. Here the CDR3 reads CASSLGQGTYEQYF. The CDR3 DNA sequence: TGTGCCAGCAGCTTAGGACAGGGGACCTACGAGCAGTACTTC. Using reference TRBV11-2 and TRBJ2-7 for the parts outside the CDR3, the full variable domain is EAGVAQSPRYKIIEKRQSVAFWCNPISGHATLYWYQQILGQGPKLLIQFQNNGVVDDSQLPKDRFSAERLKGVDSTLKIQPAKLEDSAVYLCASSLGQGTYEQYFGPGTRLTVT.

The J gene is TRBJ1-2, the V gene TRBV15; TRBD1 matches 8 bases. The germline gives CDR1 LNHNV, CDR2 YYDKDF (reference sequence). The CDR3 is 17 residues long. The V gene end was trimmed by 0 bases and the J gene end by 5 bases; junction bases not matched to a gene: 11. The CDR3 protein is CATSRDWSGQAFYGYTF. As DNA, the CDR3 is TGTGCCACCAGCAGAGATTGGTCGGGACAGGCATTTTATGGCTACACCTTC.

This clone was recorded a few times. The chain has TRBV5-1 and TRBJ1-1; D possibly corresponds to TRBD1 (5 bases). This CDR3 comprises 14 residues. Germline V gene sequence: CDR1 SGHRS, CDR2 YFSETQ. Trimming took 6 bases from V and 2 from J, leaving 14 bases between them. As DNA, the CDR3 is TGCGCCAGCAACCCCCAGGGCGCCAACACTGAAGCTTTCTTT. It encodes CASNPQGANTEAFF. Full variable domain (remainder filled in from reference TRBV5-1 and TRBJ1-1): KAGVTQTPRYLIKTRGQQVTLSCSPISGHRSVSWYQQTPGQGLQFLFEYFSETQRNKGNFPGRFSGRQFSNSRSEMNVSTLELGDSALYLCASNPQGANTEAFFGQGTRLTVV.

The chain links TRBV2 to TRBJ1-1; D remains unclear. Germline V gene sequence: CDR1 SNHLY, CDR2 FYNNEI. This CDR3 has 11 amino acids. Trimming cost V 3 bases and J 10 bases, with 9 bases left between them. CDR3 protein: CASSDVERAFF. In DNA, the CDR3 is TGTGCCAGCAGTGACGTTGAGCGAGCTTTCTTT. Complete variable domain (other parts from reference TRBV2 and TRBJ1-1): EPEVTQTPSHQVTQMGQEVILRCVPISNHLYFYWYRQILGQKVEFLVSFYNNEISEKSEIFDDQFSVERPDGSNFTLKIRSTKLEDSAMYFCASSDVERAFFGQGTRLTVV.

The rearrangement joins TRBV6-5 to TRBJ2-7, with D perhaps TRBD1 (6 bases). CDR1 is MNHEY, CDR2 SVGAGI, per germline. Trimming took 3 bases from V and 3 from J, leaving 15 bases between them. The CDR3 runs to 15 residues. In DNA form, the CDR3 reads TGTGCCAGCAGTTATGGGGACATGCAGGGCTACGAGCAGTACTTC. Amino acid sequence: CASSYGDMQGYEQYF.